This is a list of T cell receptor beta chains from one sample in a study of PD-L1 blockade in urothelial cancer. Method: immunoSEQ multiplex PCR; TCRdb's copy keeps in-frame clones and lacks some. This sample has around 100,000 clones, with about 91% found just once. The input for sequencing was PBMCs, taken around atezolizumab (anti-PD-L1) treatment. These receptors were obtained from a man aged 60 to 69 with urothelial cancer. Each CDR3 is given with its conserved first and last residue. D genes are given only for firm matches. Size tells how often a clone was seen (once, few, many) or the class of an expanded clone, and some rows leave it out.

J gene	D gene	clone size	V gene	CDR3 DNA	CDR3 protein
TRBJ2-7	TRBD1	.	TRBV28	TGTGCCAGCAGTTTACGGCAGGGGGCTTTTAACGAGCAGTACTTC	CASSLRQGAFNEQYF
TRBJ2-7	TRBD1	.	TRBV5-8	TGTGCCAGCAGCCACGAAAAAAGGGGGCCTCCCTACGAGCAGTACTTC	CASSHEKRGPPYEQYF
TRBJ2-5	.	.	TRBV5-8	TGTGCCAGCACCTTACTAGGCCCACTTGGAGGGACCCAGTACTTC	CASTLLGPLGGTQYF
TRBJ1-5	.	.	TRBV7-9	TGTGCCAGCAGCTTAGGGGACATTAGCAATCAGCCCCAGCATTTT	CASSLGDISNQPQHF
TRBJ2-1	TRBD2	.	TRBV10-2	TGCGCCAGCTGCAGATTAGCGGGAAATGAGCAGTTCTTC	CASCRLAGNEQFF
TRBJ2-2	.	.	TRBV5-1	TGCGCCAGCAACGAGGGGGTAGACACCGGGGAGCTGTTTTTT	CASNEGVDTGELFF
TRBJ1-4	.	.	TRBV2	TGTGCCAGCAGGGGGCCCTCCCTTAATGAAAAACTGTTTTTT	CASRGPSLNEKLFF
TRBJ2-7	TRBD2	once	TRBV7-2	TGTGCCAGCAGCTTCGGGGGAGGGCCGCTGGGGTACGAGCAGTACTTC	CASSFGGGPLGYEQYF
TRBJ2-3	.	.	TRBV15	TGTGCCACCAGCGGAACCCTAGGGAGATCAGATACGCAGTATTTT	CATSGTLGRSDTQYF
TRBJ1-2	TRBD1	.	TRBV5-4	TGTGCCAGCAGCGGGGGACAGGCCTTATCTACTAACTATGGCTACACCTTC	CASSGGQALSTNYGYTF
TRBJ2-5	TRBD2	.	TRBV9	TGTGCCAGCAGCCCGGGACTAGCGGCAGGCGAGACCCAGTACTTC	CASSPGLAAGETQYF
TRBJ1-4	.	.	TRBV30	TGTGCCTGGAGTGACGGGACTGCTAATGAAAAACTGTTTTTT	CAWSDGTANEKLFF
TRBJ2-5	.	.	TRBV28	TGTGCCAGCAGCGTTGGTGGAGGGATGGAAGAGACCCAGTACTTC	CASSVGGGMEETQYF
TRBJ2-3	.	.	TRBV5-1	TGCGCCAGCAGCTTAACGGGCACAGATACGCAGTATTTT	CASSLTGTDTQYF
TRBJ1-3	.	.	TRBV7-9	TGTGCCACCCCCAGTGGGAGGGATTACTCTGGAAACACCATATATTTT	CATPSGRDYSGNTIYF
TRBJ1-5	TRBD1	.	TRBV18	TGTGCCAGCTCACCCGGACAGGCAGGCAATCAGCCCCAGCATTTT	CASSPGQAGNQPQHF
TRBJ1-1	.	once	TRBV10-1	TGCGCCAGCAGTGAATGGCGGGACACTGAAGCTTTCTTT	CASSEWRDTEAFF
TRBJ2-1	TRBD2	.	TRBV7-3	TGTGCCAGCAGCTTAACGTTAGGCGGGAGCTCCTACAATGAGCAGTTCTTC	CASSLTLGGSSYNEQFF
TRBJ2-3	TRBD2	.	TRBV11-2	TGTGCCAGCAGCTTAGCTATTAGCGGGAGGGCCCCAGATACGCAGTATTTT	CASSLAISGRAPDTQYF
TRBJ1-2	.	.	TRBV27	TGTGCCAGCAGCTTAAGGGGGTCAGGGAATGACTATGGCTACACCTTC	CASSLRGSGNDYGYTF
TRBJ2-1	.	.	TRBV28	TGTGCCAGCAGTTTATCGGGTGGGGGACTGTACAATGAGCAGTTCTTC	CASSLSGGGLYNEQFF
TRBJ2-4	.	.	TRBV6-6	TGTGCCAGCAGAGCCGGGTATGAGGTTCAGTACTTC	CASRAGYEVQYF
TRBJ2-7	TRBD1	.	TRBV6-5	TGTGCCAGCAGCTACGGGGGACAGGGCTCACCCTACGAGCAGTACTTC	CASSYGGQGSPYEQYF
TRBJ1-5	TRBD1	.	TRBV5-8	TGTGCCAGCAGTTCTACCGGGACAGTAGATCAGCCCCAGCATTTT	CASSSTGTVDQPQHF
TRBJ1-2	.	.	TRBV7-2	TGTGCCAGCAGCTTAGAGCGAGGGGGTGGCTACACCTTC	CASSLERGGGYTF
TRBJ1-5	.	once	TRBV30	TGTGCCTGGAGGGAGGGTATGGGTCAGCCCCAGCATTTT	CAWREGMGQPQHF
TRBJ2-7	TRBD2	.	TRBV4-1	TGCGCCAGCAGCCAAGAGGCTAGCGGGAGGGCCTACGAGCAGTACTTC	CASSQEASGRAYEQYF
TRBJ2-7	.	.	TRBV10-1	TGCGCCAGCAGTGAGGGCGGATCCTACGAGCAGTACTTC	CASSEGGSYEQYF
TRBJ2-7	TRBD2	.	TRBV5-6	TGTGCCAGCAGCTTTTTTGCGGGAGGGTCCCAAAACGAGCAGTACTTC	CASSFFAGGSQNEQYF
TRBJ2-1	TRBD2	.	TRBV5-6	TGTGCCAGCAGCTTGTGGCTAGCGGGGGACAATGGGCAGTTCTTC	CASSLWLAGDNGQFF
TRBJ2-5	.	.	TRBV2	TGTGCCAGCAGTGAAGCATTTACTAGCCGCCATTGGACCCAGTACTTC	CASSEAFTSRHWTQYF
TRBJ2-1	TRBD2	.	TRBV5-6	TGTGCCAGCAGCTTGAGTAGCGGGAGGTCCTACAATGAGCAGTTCTTC	CASSLSSGRSYNEQFF
TRBJ1-5	.	.	TRBV21-1	TGTGCCAGCAGCAACGGCCCGGGAGGATTCAATCAGCCCCAGCATTTT	CASSNGPGGFNQPQHF
TRBJ1-1	.	.	TRBV30	TGTGCCTGGATCAATATGGGTAGGCCGCGGTCCACTGAAGCTTTCTTT	CAWINMGRPRSTEAFF
TRBJ1-2	.	.	TRBV4-1	TGCGCCAGCAGCCAAGACCCGACAGCGTATGGCTACACCTTC	CASSQDPTAYGYTF
TRBJ2-1	TRBD2	.	TRBV7-2	TGTGCCAGCAGCTTATCAGGGACTAGCGGGGTCAATGAGCAGTTCTTC	CASSLSGTSGVNEQFF
TRBJ2-7	TRBD2	.	TRBV5-1	TGCGCCAGCAGCCCGGGAGGGACTAGCGCGTACGAGCAGTACTTC	CASSPGGTSAYEQYF
TRBJ2-7	.	.	TRBV5-1	TGCGCCAGCAGAACAAGCCGGGCCTACGAGCAGTACTTC	CASRTSRAYEQYF
TRBJ2-7	TRBD1	many	TRBV5-1	TGCGCCAGCAGCTACAGACAGGGCCCCCCCTACGAGCAGTACTTC	CASSYRQGPPYEQYF
TRBJ1-2	.	once	TRBV6-5	TGTGCCAGCAGTTACTCGCGCCAGGGCACTAGCTACACCTTC	CASSYSRQGTSYTF
TRBJ2-5	TRBD1	once	TRBV5-6	TGTGCCAGCAGCCGGACAGGGATGGGCGAGACCCAGTACTTC	CASSRTGMGETQYF
TRBJ1-3	.	.	TRBV10-3	TGTGCCATCAGTGACGGGCAGGGTGCTGGCAGACGGAACAGAAACACCATATATTTT	CAISDGQGAGRRNRNTIYF
TRBJ2-5	.	.	TRBV7-8	TGTGCCAGCAGCTTAGTGAGATTTGGACTCAACCAAGAGACCCAGTACTTC	CASSLVRFGLNQETQYF
TRBJ2-1	TRBD1	once	TRBV7-3	TGTGCCAGCAGCTGGACAGGGAGCGATGAGCAGTTCTTC	CASSWTGSDEQFF
TRBJ1-1	TRBD1	.	TRBV5-1	TGCGCCAGCAGCGCCGACGGGACAGGCACTGAAGCTTTCTTT	CASSADGTGTEAFF
TRBJ1-3	.	.	TRBV6-6	TGTGCCAGCAGACCACAGGGAATCGGAAACACCATATATTTT	CASRPQGIGNTIYF
TRBJ2-3	.	.	TRBV9	TGTGCCAGCAGCCCCCGGTGGTCGGGGAGCCCCACAGATACGCAGTATTTT	CASSPRWSGSPTDTQYF
TRBJ2-1	TRBD2	.	TRBV10-1	TGCGCCAGCACCTTCCGTAGGACTAGCGGGAGTAGTGAGCAGTTCTTC	CASTFRRTSGSSEQFF
TRBJ2-5	.	.	TRBV18	TGTGCCAGCTCACCGGTGGCAGAAGAGACCCAGTACTTC	CASSPVAEETQYF
TRBJ2-3	TRBD2	.	TRBV30	TGTGCCTGGAGTGGGACTAGCGGGGGCAATACGCAGTATTTT	CAWSGTSGGNTQYF
TRBJ2-7	TRBD2	.	TRBV14	TGTGCCAGCAGCCACTCACTAGCGGGTGCCTACGAGCAGTACTTC	CASSHSLAGAYEQYF
TRBJ1-5	TRBD1	.	TRBV30	TGTGCCTGGAGTGCTGACAGGGTCATTTATCAGCCCCAGCATTTT	CAWSADRVIYQPQHF